These T cell receptor beta chains were read from a single sample in a study of blood T cell repertoires in COVID-19. Using immunoSEQ multiplex PCR, the repertoire was profiled, and TCRdb retains in-frame clones only, with some absent. The sample lists about 41,000 clones, around 88% occurring once. The sequenced sample was peripheral blood. The receptors here all came from a woman aged 80 or over with active or convalescent COVID-19. The CDR3 runs from the conserved cysteine through the conserved F or W. Expanded clones get a size class; other rows say once, few or many, or leave the size out.

clone_size	v_call	j_call	cdr3_aa
few	TRBV7-9	TRBJ1-2	CASYKGQGADGYTF
once	TRBV5-4	TRBJ1-1	CASSQDRNTEAFF
once	TRBV19	TRBJ1-5	CASMQGPYSNQPQHF
NA	TRBV7-3	TRBJ2-1	CASSKREYNEQFF
NA	TRBV7-8	TRBJ1-2	CASSLAGTGSGYTF
NA	TRBV5-4	TRBJ2-1	CASSLTSGTYNEQFF
NA	TRBV5-8	TRBJ1-6	CASSLFIGGDSPLHF
NA	TRBV7-9	TRBJ2-3	CASSSQVGLAGGRTQYF
NA	TRBV7-6	TRBJ1-2	CASSLDPLGGGYGYTF
once	TRBV19	TRBJ1-2	CASSKPGSYSYGYTF
NA	TRBV6-5	TRBJ1-1	CASSFLGTVNTEAFF
NA	TRBV11-2	TRBJ2-4	CASSRLEGARGRANIQYF
NA	TRBV25-1	TRBJ1-1	CASSERQDEAFF
NA	TRBV4-3	TRBJ2-3	CASSQDKGTSTDTQYF
once	TRBV7-3	TRBJ2-1	CASSSSVTSYNEQFF
few	TRBV20-1	TRBJ2-7	CSVELSYEQYF
NA	TRBV18	TRBJ2-5	CASSPFPVQGFTETQYF
NA	TRBV9	TRBJ1-2	CASSAVGTAFGYTF
NA	TRBV11-2	TRBJ2-7	CASSPPGAGGDEQYF
once	TRBV5-5	TRBJ2-4	CASSLTGRDIQYF
NA	TRBV28	TRBJ1-5	CASSPGGGNQPQHF
NA	TRBV11-2	TRBJ2-6	CASSTPGLFITGANVLTF
once	TRBV9	TRBJ1-1	CASSSQAQEGEAFF
NA	TRBV2	TRBJ2-5	CASSDRVMETQYF
NA	TRBV19	TRBJ1-4	CASSISDWNQKLFF
NA	TRBV5-1	TRBJ2-1	CASSERGSYNEQFF
NA	TRBV7-9	TRBJ1-4	CASSLGREKLFF
NA	TRBV19	TRBJ1-3	CASTLPGVGNTIYF
NA	TRBV30	TRBJ1-5	CAWSVSSNQPQHF
few	TRBV19	TRBJ2-5	CASSIYHVRTGKETQYF
NA	TRBV19	TRBJ1-2	CASSPRGDPNGYTF
NA	TRBV10-2	TRBJ1-3	CASSEQAGNTIYF
NA	TRBV9	TRBJ2-3	CASSAGGTSVDTQYF
few	TRBV23-1	TRBJ2-7	CASNRGTYEQYF
NA	TRBV27	TRBJ2-1	CASSLGLAGVHEQFF
NA	TRBV19	TRBJ2-5	CASSTGQGRETQYF
once	TRBV9	TRBJ2-7	CASSPQGLARDLSYEQYF
NA	TRBV27	TRBJ2-7	CASSSVSTTGYEQYF
few	TRBV2	TRBJ1-6	CASRRQGYNSPLHF
NA	TRBV11-2	TRBJ1-6	CASSRERQRSSYNSPLHF
once	TRBV5-5	TRBJ1-2	CASSPLRQGDGYTF
NA	TRBV5-1	TRBJ2-1	CASSRLADYNEQFF
few	TRBV28	TRBJ1-4	CASSSPGQGHEKLFF
NA	TRBV7-3	TRBJ2-1	CASSSDKVYEQFF
NA	TRBV4-3	TRBJ1-5	CASSQDVQGNQPQHF
few	TRBV5-1	TRBJ1-1	CASSSEYTEAFF
NA	TRBV28	TRBJ1-3	CASRNRVKASGNTIYF
NA	TRBV27	TRBJ2-3	CASSGTGGTQYF
NA	TRBV6-5	TRBJ1-5	CAASSGDLRGPQHF
NA	TRBV29-1	TRBJ2-1	CSVATSGSYNEQFF